The 28 T cell receptor beta chains in this list originate from one sample, sequenced in a study of T cells in Graves' hyperthyroidism and ophthalmopathy. TCR beta CDR3 region amplification was performed from RNA transcripts. A first-round RT-PCR of the TCR CDR3 used the HTBI primer set. Via MiXCR, TCRdb re-called the multiplex PCR reads, giving one row per CDR3 protein. The sample contains about 350,000 distinct CDR3 sequences, about 15% of which appear only once. Source material: blood. All receptors come from a woman aged 25 to 45 with Graves' hyperthyroidism.

This clonotype was counted many times. V gene TRBV3-1 combines with J gene TRBJ2-7; 9 bases are shared with TRBD1. Losses at the gene ends were 5 bases for V and 2 bases for J; bases not matched to a gene: 4. Germline loops: CDR1 LGHDT, CDR2 YNNKEL (reference sequence). The CDR3 is made up of 14 amino acids. CDR3 in amino acids: CASSSWDRAYEQYF. Here the CDR3 DNA reads TGTGCCAGCAGCAGCTGGGACAGGGCCTACGAGCAGTACTTC.

This clonotype was seen ten or more times. The genes are TRBV12-3 or TRBV12-4 and TRBJ2-3; a weak D match, TRBD1 (5 bases). The CDR3 extends over 16 amino acids. The V and J ends lost 2 bases and 0 bases respectively, with 12 bases between them. In DNA, the CDR3 is TGTGCCAGCAGTTTAATAACAGGTTCTAGCACAGATACGCAGTATTTT. Amino acids: CASSLITGSSTDTQYF.

The chain uses TRBV13 and TRBJ1-2; the match to TRBD1 covers 11 bases. V was clipped by 5 bases and J by 7 bases; unmatched bases: 9. Per the germline V gene, CDR1 is PRHDT and CDR2 is FYEKMQ (reference sequence). This CDR3 comprises 15 residues. CDR3: CASSAGQGDLAGYTF. In nucleotides, the CDR3 is TGTGCCAGCAGCGCGGGACAGGGGGACCTAGCTGGCTACACCTTC.

This clonotype was seen repeatedly, ten times or more. The CDR3 sequence: CASSPWTGSTDTQYF. In DNA form, the CDR3 reads TGTGCCAGCAGTCCCTGGACAGGGAGCACAGATACGCAGTATTTT. V and J are TRBV12-3 or TRBV12-4 and TRBJ2-3; 8 nucleotides agree with TRBD1. The CDR3 consists of 15 residues. V was pared by 5 bases and J by 0 bases, with 4 bases of the junction left unmatched.

A few counts support this clonotype. The chain carries TRBV6-1 and TRBJ2-1, with 12 bases fitting TRBD2. Germline V CDR1 and CDR2: MNHNS, SASEGT. Losses at the gene ends were 6 bases for V and 6 bases for J; bases not matched to a gene: 9. CDR3 length: 16 residues. The DNA for the CDR3 is TGTGCCAGCAGCCGCATACTAGCGGGAGGACGCAATGAGCAGTTCTTC. Protein: CASSRILAGGRNEQFF.

The chain couples TRBV29-1 to TRBJ2-7, with TRBD2 as a possible D gene (5 bases). This CDR3 region has 13 residues. V was cut by 4 bases and J by 2 bases, with 12 bases left in between. CDR1 SQVTM and CDR2 ANQGSEA come from the germline V gene. Here the CDR3 reads CSVVFAGAYEQYF. CDR3 sequence (DNA): TGCAGCGTTGTTTTCGCCGGGGCCTACGAGCAGTACTTC.

In this sample, this clonotype turned up many times. Here the CDR3 DNA reads TGTGCCAGCAGCTTAAGGTTGTGGGAGCGGGAGGCCACAGATACGCAGTATTTT. It codes for CASSLRLWEREATDTQYF. The chain combines TRBV11-2 with TRBJ2-3, with 9 nucleotides matching TRBD2. Unmatched junction bases numbered 11, after V lost 2 bases and J lost 2 bases. The CDR3 length is 18 residues. Germline V gene sequence: CDR1 SGHAT, CDR2 FQNNGV.

This clonotype was recorded a few times. V is TRBV30 and J is TRBJ1-4; tentatively, D is TRBD1 (5 bases). This CDR3 region has 16 residues. In germline, CDR1 is GTSNPN, CDR2 SVGIG (reference sequence). The V end was cut by 6 bases, the J end by 0 bases, with 17 bases between. The CDR3 is CACRGTGGATNEKLFF. CDR3 nucleotide sequence: TGTGCCTGTAGGGGAACCGGGGGGGCAACTAATGAAAAACTGTTTTTT.

V and J are TRBV12-3 or TRBV12-4 and TRBJ2-5, with D perhaps given as TRBD1 or TRBD2 (5 bases each). This CDR3 region has 14 residues. V was trimmed by 6 bases and J by 2 bases, leaving 13 bases between them. The chain's CDR3 is CASSPQGAQETQYF. In nucleotides, the CDR3 is TGTGCCAGCAGCCCCCAGGGAGCACAAGAGACCCAGTACTTC.

Many counts were recorded for this clonotype. The chain employs TRBV20-1 and TRBJ1-1; 7 bases are a match to TRBD1. The V segment lost 3 bases and the J segment 4 bases; nucleotides outside the gene matches: 17. From germline, CDR1 is DFQATT and CDR2 SNEGSKA (reference sequence). The CDR3 has 17 amino acids. CDR3 in amino acids: CSARNRGIFLGATEAFF. In DNA form, the CDR3 reads TGCAGTGCTAGGAACAGGGGAATTTTCCTGGGGGCCACTGAAGCTTTCTTT.

The V gene is TRBV2, the J gene TRBJ2-4, with 8 bases aligning to TRBD1. The CDR3 has 13 residues. The V segment lost 5 bases and the J segment 7 bases; nucleotides outside the gene matches: 4. Germline V lookup: CDR1 SNHLY, CDR2 FYNNEI. This CDR3 is CASSYDRGNIQYF. The CDR3 DNA reads TGTGCCAGCAGTTACGACAGGGGCAACATTCAGTACTTC.

This clonotype was observed at least ten times. The chain is built from TRBV11-2 and TRBJ1-1; no definite D call. The CDR3 extends over 11 amino acids. Trimming took 2 bases from V and 8 from J, leaving 6 bases between them. The germline V gene encodes CDR1 SGHAT and CDR2 FQNNGV. CDR3 DNA: TGTGCCAGCAGCTTAATGCGAGAAGCTTTCTTT. It specifies CASSLMREAFF.

This clonotype turned up a few times. The chain employs TRBV28 and TRBJ2-1; D not certain. Trimming pared 5 bases from V and 9 bases from J, leaving 8 bases between. This CDR3 region has 11 residues. Germline V gives CDR1 MDHEN, CDR2 SYDVKM. The CDR3 coding sequence is TGTGCCAGCAGTCGGGTGGGTGAGCAGTTCTTC. Amino acids: CASSRVGEQFF. Supplemented by reference TRBV28 and TRBJ2-1, the full variable domain reads DVKVTQSSRYLVKRTGEKVFLECVQDMDHENMFWYRQDPGLGLRLIYFSYDVKMKEKGDIPEGYSVSREKKERFSLILESASTNQTSMYLCASSRVGEQFFGPGTRLTVL.

This clonotype has only a few counts. The final CDR3 position lacks the conserved phenylalanine or tryptophan, pointing to a likely read error. This chain links TRBV6-1 with TRBJ1-6; D not resolved. CDR3 length equals 16 residues. With 8 bases removed from V and 0 bases from J, the gap between germline ends came to 14 bases. Germline CDR1 MNHNS, CDR2 SASEGT. The CDR3 DNA reads TGTGCCAGCCTGCACTCACGGAGCTCCTATAATTCACCCCTCCACCTT. Protein: CASLHSRSSYNSPLHL.

This clonotype was counted many times. V gene TRBV29-1 combines with J gene TRBJ1-2, with no clear D. Germline V gene lookup returns CDR1 SQVTM and CDR2 ANQGSEA. Trimming took 3 bases from V and 6 from J, leaving 2 bases between them. CDR3 length: 9 amino acids. The CDR3 DNA follows: TGCAGCGTTGATGATGGCTACACCTTC. Translating it yields CSVDDGYTF.

This clonotype has a count of ten or more. V is TRBV5-4 and J is TRBJ1-1, with D hard to call. Germline V CDR1 and CDR2: SGHNT, YYREEE (reference sequence). The germline V and J ends were trimmed by 4 bases and 1 base, with 14 bases remaining between them. The CDR3 loop spans 15 amino acids. In DNA, the CDR3 is TGTGCCAGCAGCGGATCGACGCTCCAGAACACTGAAGCTTTCTTT. It yields the protein CASSGSTLQNTEAFF.

This clonotype was seen only a few times. A much larger clone differs by one base, so this may be a read error. The chain carries TRBV2 and TRBJ2-2; perhaps TRBD2 as D (6 bases). The CDR3 is 12 amino acids. CDR1 and CDR2 (germline): SNHLY, FYNNEI. CDR3 sequence reads: CTGRGNTGELFF. CDR3 bases: TGTACCGGGCGGGGGAACACCGGGGAGCTGTTTTTT.

In its sample, this clonotype was seen many times. The chain is built from TRBV20-1 and TRBJ2-5; D is possibly TRBD2 (5 bases). This CDR3 is built from 13 residues. V lost 4 bases, J lost 5 bases, and 14 bases lay in between. Germline lookup yields CDR1 DFQATT and CDR2 SNEGSKA (reference sequence). DNA for the CDR3: TGCAGTGCTATCGTGCGGGCACAGGAGACCCAGTACTTC. Protein: CSAIVRAQETQYF.

The table lists this clonotype with many counts. V usage is TRBV11-2 and J usage is TRBJ2-5, with D perhaps TRBD2 (5 bases). The CDR3 covers 17 residues. Trimming left V 5 bases short and J 9 bases short, with 28 bases between. Germline V lookup: CDR1 SGHAT, CDR2 FQNNGV. CDR3 coding DNA: TGTGCCAGCAGCCAACTGATGCGGAGGACCGCCAAAGCGGCCCAGTACTTC. Its translation is CASSQLMRRTAKAAQYF.

This clonotype was detected a few times. The V call is TRBV7-8, the J call TRBJ1-6; no reliable D call. The V end lost 4 bases, the J end lost 0 bases, and 13 bases lay between the germline ends. Germline lookup yields CDR1 SGHVS and CDR2 FQNEAQ. This CDR3 comprises 17 residues. DNA for the CDR3: TGTGCCAGCAGCTCCCGGATCTTAAGCTCCTATAATTCACCCCTCCACTTT. Translating it yields CASSSRILSSYNSPLHF.

This clonotype appeared many times. J is TRBJ1-6 and V is TRBV28, with a possible D match to TRBD1 (6 bases). Germline V gives CDR1 MDHEN, CDR2 SYDVKM. Trimming took 7 bases from V and 4 from J, leaving 11 bases between them. The CDR3 has 14 amino acids. The CDR3 is CASTLTGYNSPLHF. CDR3 bases: TGTGCCAGCACCCTGACAGGATATAATTCACCCCTCCACTTT.

This clonotype came up a few times. This chain uses TRBV4-1 with TRBJ1-5; no clear D. Germline CDR1 and CDR2: MGHRA and YSYEKL. Trimming left V 3 bases short and J 1 base short, with 7 bases between. This CDR3 spans 14 amino acids. CDR3 region: CASSHPPSNQPQHF. The CDR3 DNA follows: TGCGCCAGCAGCCATCCCCCAAGCAATCAGCCCCAGCATTTT.

This clonotype was seen repeatedly, ten times or more. The chain recombines TRBV28 with TRBJ2-5; D unresolved. This CDR3 comprises 11 residues. The germline gives CDR1 MDHEN, CDR2 SYDVKM. The V end lost 7 bases, the J end lost 1 base, and 4 bases lay between the germline ends. CDR3 DNA: TGTGCCAGCAAGGTCCAAGAGACCCAGTACTTC. As protein: CASKVQETQYF.

Comment on this clonotype: This may be a read error, as it is one base from a much larger clone. V and J are TRBV6-1 and TRBJ2-2; TRBD2 agrees at 10 bases. CDR3 length equals 15 residues. Germline loops: CDR1 MNHNS, CDR2 SASEGT. CDR3 amino acids: CATSASGSNTGKLFF. CDR3 DNA sequence: TGTGCCACATCGGCTAGCGGGAGTAACACCGGGAAGCTGTTTTTT.

In this sample, this clonotype turned up a few times. The chain carries TRBV28 and TRBJ2-3; TRBD2 matches 10 bases. The V and J ends lost 4 bases and 6 bases, in that order; junction bases with no gene match: 10. Looked up from germline, CDR1 is MDHEN and CDR2 is SYDVKM. This CDR3 has 16 residues. In nucleotides, the CDR3 is TGTGCCAGCAGTTGGGTGCTAGCGGGAGAGGAGGATACGCAGTATTTT. It translates to CASSWVLAGEEDTQYF. The variable domain in full, completed from reference TRBV28 and TRBJ2-3, reads DVKVTQSSRYLVKRTGEKVFLECVQDMDHENMFWYRQDPGLGLRLIYFSYDVKMKEKGDIPEGYSVSREKKERFSLILESASTNQTSMYLCASSWVLAGEEDTQYFGPGTRLTVL.

This clonotype was counted ten times or more. The chain employs TRBV28 and TRBJ1-5; the D gene is possibly TRBD1 (5 bases). CDR1 MDHEN and CDR2 SYDVKM come from the germline V gene. Trimming stripped 3 bases from V and 6 bases from J, with 15 bases between. This CDR3 has 15 amino acids. CDR3 bases: TGTGCCAGCAGTTTGGACAATGGGTTGGTTCAGCCCCAGCATTTT. Its protein product is CASSLDNGLVQPQHF.

This clonotype was seen ten or more times. The V and J genes are TRBV11-2 and TRBJ2-3; D not certain. The V end lost 5 bases, the J end lost 0 bases, and 12 bases lay between the germline ends. The germline CDR1 and CDR2 sequences are SGHAT and FQNNGV. The CDR3 loop spans 15 amino acids. The CDR3: CASSMTRPSTDTQYF. CDR3 sequence (DNA): TGTGCCAGCAGCATGACGAGGCCTAGCACAGATACGCAGTATTTT.

This clonotype was recorded many times. V gene TRBV9 combines with J gene TRBJ2-1; D is ambiguous. Deletions cut 4 bases from V and 2 bases from J, with 16 bases between. Germline-derived CDR1 and CDR2 are SGDLS and YYNGEE. The CDR3 totals 16 residues. This CDR3 reads CASSPSHSNAYNEQFF. The CDR3 DNA reads as TGTGCCAGCAGCCCCAGCCATAGCAACGCCTACAATGAGCAGTTCTTC.